These T cell receptor beta chains were read from a single sample in a study of PD-L1 blockade in urothelial cancer. Sequencing was performed with immunoSEQ multiplex PCR; in TCRdb, only in-frame clones are kept and a portion is missing. The data show about 45,000 clones, approximately 89% seen once. This material consisted of PBMCs, taken around atezolizumab (anti-PD-L1) treatment. The receptors shown here come from an elderly man with urothelial cancer. Each CDR3 is given with its conserved first and last residue. Each record gives: D gene, V gene, J gene, clone size, CDR3 DNA, CDR3 protein. A D gene is named only where the DNA matches it firmly. The size of a clone is reported for some rows only, either as once, few or many, or as a class for expanded clones.

d_gene: NA
v_gene: TRBV11-2
j_gene: TRBJ2-4
abundance: NA
CDR3nt: TGTGCCAGCAGTCCAGGAGCCAAAAACATTCAGTACTTC
CDR3aa: CASSPGAKNIQYF

d_gene: NA
v_gene: TRBV6-5
j_gene: TRBJ2-1
abundance: NA
CDR3nt: TGTGCCAGCAGTTACTCGCAGGGAGGTGGGAACAATGAGCAGTTCTTC
CDR3aa: CASSYSQGGGNNEQFF

d_gene: TRBD1
v_gene: TRBV6-4
j_gene: TRBJ1-1
abundance: NA
CDR3nt: TGTGCCAGCAGGCCGGGACAGGGAGCGGTTGAAGCTTTCTTT
CDR3aa: CASRPGQGAVEAFF

d_gene: NA
v_gene: TRBV7-8
j_gene: TRBJ2-3
abundance: NA
CDR3nt: TGTGCCAGCAGCTTAGCGGGGGGTGGGGCGGTTATTATAGGAGATACGCAGTATTTT
CDR3aa: CASSLAGGGAVIIGDTQYF

d_gene: TRBD1
v_gene: TRBV10-3
j_gene: TRBJ1-5
abundance: NA
CDR3nt: TGTGCCATCAGCCTGGGACAGGTCAATCAGCCCCAGCATTTT
CDR3aa: CAISLGQVNQPQHF

d_gene: NA
v_gene: TRBV29-1
j_gene: TRBJ1-2
abundance: NA
CDR3nt: TGCAGCGTTGGAGGTTTAGCTAACTATGGCTACACCTTC
CDR3aa: CSVGGLANYGYTF

d_gene: TRBD2
v_gene: TRBV4-2
j_gene: TRBJ2-7
abundance: NA
CDR3nt: TGTGCCAGCAGCCAACAAACGGGGACTAGTAACCGCTACGAGCAGTACTTC
CDR3aa: CASSQQTGTSNRYEQYF

d_gene: TRBD2
v_gene: TRBV30
j_gene: TRBJ2-3
abundance: NA
CDR3nt: TGTGCCTGGGGACTAGCGGGGCCAGATACGCAGTATTTT
CDR3aa: CAWGLAGPDTQYF

d_gene: TRBD1
v_gene: TRBV5-1
j_gene: TRBJ2-7
abundance: once
CDR3nt: TGCGCCAGCAGCTGGTCGCCCGGGACAGGGGGCGAGCAGTACTTC
CDR3aa: CASSWSPGTGGEQYF

d_gene: NA
v_gene: TRBV5-1
j_gene: TRBJ2-7
abundance: large
CDR3nt: TGCGCCAGCAGCTTGACGGGACAAAGCTACGAGCAGTACTTC
CDR3aa: CASSLTGQSYEQYF

d_gene: TRBD1
v_gene: TRBV4-2
j_gene: TRBJ1-5
abundance: NA
CDR3nt: TGTGCCAGCAGCCTTGGACAGGGTCGCAATCAGCCCCAGCATTTT
CDR3aa: CASSLGQGRNQPQHF

d_gene: TRBD2
v_gene: TRBV5-6
j_gene: TRBJ2-3
abundance: NA
CDR3nt: TGTGCCAGCAGCTTGGGGGGGAGGGCCGGAGATACGCAGTATTTT
CDR3aa: CASSLGGRAGDTQYF

d_gene: TRBD2
v_gene: TRBV6-5
j_gene: TRBJ2-3
abundance: NA
CDR3nt: TGTGCCAGCAGTTACTCACTAGCGGGAGCAGATACGCAGTATTTT
CDR3aa: CASSYSLAGADTQYF

d_gene: NA
v_gene: TRBV2
j_gene: TRBJ2-1
abundance: NA
CDR3nt: TGTGCCAGCAGTGAAAAACGGGGAACCTACAATGAGCAGTTCTTC
CDR3aa: CASSEKRGTYNEQFF

d_gene: TRBD2
v_gene: TRBV6-1
j_gene: TRBJ2-3
abundance: once
CDR3nt: TGTGCCAGCAGTGGCCGACTAGCGGGAGAGGAAGATACGCAGTATTTT
CDR3aa: CASSGRLAGEEDTQYF

d_gene: NA
v_gene: TRBV11-2
j_gene: TRBJ2-7
abundance: NA
CDR3nt: TGTGCCAGCAGCTTGACACGGGACTACGAGCAGTACTTC
CDR3aa: CASSLTRDYEQYF

d_gene: TRBD2
v_gene: TRBV7-8
j_gene: TRBJ2-1
abundance: NA
CDR3nt: TGTGCCAGCAGCCCAGAGGTCCTAGCGGGGGGAGAACAGCAGTTCTTC
CDR3aa: CASSPEVLAGGEQQFF

d_gene: NA
v_gene: TRBV4-1
j_gene: TRBJ2-3
abundance: NA
CDR3nt: TGCGCCAGCAGCCCTTCACCATCCAGTGATACGCAGTATTTT
CDR3aa: CASSPSPSSDTQYF

d_gene: NA
v_gene: TRBV11-2
j_gene: TRBJ2-1
abundance: few
CDR3nt: TGTGCCAGCAGCTTAGAGACCGTCAGTAGGGGCAAGTACAACAATGAGCAGTTCTTC
CDR3aa: CASSLETVSRGKYNNEQFF

d_gene: TRBD1
v_gene: TRBV9
j_gene: TRBJ2-1
abundance: once
CDR3nt: TGTGCCAGCAGCGTGGGACAGGGGGCCTACAATGAGCAGTTCTTC
CDR3aa: CASSVGQGAYNEQFF

d_gene: NA
v_gene: TRBV7-8
j_gene: TRBJ1-3
abundance: NA
CDR3nt: TGTGCCAGCTGCCCCGACAGTTACTCTGGAAACACCATATATTTT
CDR3aa: CASCPDSYSGNTIYF

d_gene: TRBD1
v_gene: TRBV30
j_gene: TRBJ1-2
abundance: few
CDR3nt: TGTGCCTGGAGTGTGGGACAGGGCTATGGCTACACCTTC
CDR3aa: CAWSVGQGYGYTF

d_gene: TRBD1
v_gene: TRBV27
j_gene: TRBJ1-3
abundance: once
CDR3nt: TGTGCCAGCAGTTTTTTACCCTTAGGACAGGGATCAGGAAACACCATATATTTT
CDR3aa: CASSFLPLGQGSGNTIYF

d_gene: NA
v_gene: TRBV9
j_gene: TRBJ2-3
abundance: NA
CDR3nt: TGTGCCAGCAGCGTAGGTCTCTGGGACACCACGACAGATACGCAGTATTTT
CDR3aa: CASSVGLWDTTTDTQYF

d_gene: NA
v_gene: TRBV7-2
j_gene: TRBJ2-7
abundance: NA
CDR3nt: TGTGCCAGCAGCTTATTGGCGGGGAGCTCCTACGAGCAGTACTTC
CDR3aa: CASSLLAGSSYEQYF

d_gene: NA
v_gene: TRBV27
j_gene: TRBJ2-2
abundance: NA
CDR3nt: TGTGCCAGCAGTCGAAACATCATGAACACCGGGGAGCTGTTTTTT
CDR3aa: CASSRNIMNTGELFF

d_gene: NA
v_gene: TRBV7-9
j_gene: TRBJ1-5
abundance: NA
CDR3nt: TGTGCCAGCAGCTTAGAGAGCCGGAATCAGCCCCAGCATTTT
CDR3aa: CASSLESRNQPQHF

d_gene: NA
v_gene: TRBV30
j_gene: TRBJ1-2
abundance: NA
CDR3nt: TGTGCCTGGAGTATAAGGACAGCCTACACCTTC
CDR3aa: CAWSIRTAYTF

d_gene: TRBD1
v_gene: TRBV7-8
j_gene: TRBJ2-2
abundance: NA
CDR3nt: TGTGCCAGCAGCTTCCGGGACAGGTTGACCGGGGAGCTGTTTTTT
CDR3aa: CASSFRDRLTGELFF

d_gene: TRBD2
v_gene: TRBV5-1
j_gene: TRBJ2-2
abundance: few
CDR3nt: TGCGCCAGCAGCTTGGGAACTAGCGGCTTGGCCGGGGAGCTGTTTTTT
CDR3aa: CASSLGTSGLAGELFF

d_gene: TRBD2
v_gene: TRBV7-9
j_gene: TRBJ2-3
abundance: few
CDR3nt: TGTGCCAGCAGCAGGGGACTAGCGGGAGTTTCTCTCACAGATACGCAGTATTTT
CDR3aa: CASSRGLAGVSLTDTQYF

d_gene: TRBD2
v_gene: TRBV27
j_gene: TRBJ2-7
abundance: NA
CDR3nt: TGTGCCAGCAGGGATCCGAGACTAGCGGGTGAGCAGTACTTC
CDR3aa: CASRDPRLAGEQYF

d_gene: NA
v_gene: TRBV5-1
j_gene: TRBJ2-1
abundance: NA
CDR3nt: TGCGCCAGCAGCTCGTATGGAGGGGATATGAACAATGAGCAGTTCTTC
CDR3aa: CASSSYGGDMNNEQFF

d_gene: NA
v_gene: TRBV2
j_gene: TRBJ2-3
abundance: NA
CDR3nt: TGTGCCAGCGGGGGGGGCCGCTTAAGCACAGATACGCAGTATTTT
CDR3aa: CASGGGRLSTDTQYF

d_gene: NA
v_gene: TRBV21-1
j_gene: TRBJ2-5
abundance: NA
CDR3nt: TGTGCCAGCAGCAAGGGGGGCCTAGCGGGTTGGTTTCCCCAGTACTTC
CDR3aa: CASSKGGLAGWFPQYF

d_gene: TRBD1
v_gene: TRBV2
j_gene: TRBJ1-5
abundance: NA
CDR3nt: TGTGCCAGCCATGGACAGGGTGGCAATCAGCCCCAGCATTTT
CDR3aa: CASHGQGGNQPQHF

d_gene: NA
v_gene: TRBV11-2
j_gene: TRBJ1-1
abundance: NA
CDR3nt: TGTGCCAGCAGCCCCCGGACAGACACTGAAGCTTTCTTT
CDR3aa: CASSPRTDTEAFF

d_gene: TRBD2
v_gene: TRBV2
j_gene: TRBJ2-7
abundance: NA
CDR3nt: TGTGCCAGCGGGGGCGGGGGGTCGGCCCACGAGCAGTACTTC
CDR3aa: CASGGGGSAHEQYF

d_gene: NA
v_gene: TRBV6-1
j_gene: TRBJ1-5
abundance: NA
CDR3nt: TGTGCCAGCAAGCTCAGGGGTAGCAATCAGCCCCAGCATTTT
CDR3aa: CASKLRGSNQPQHF

d_gene: NA
v_gene: TRBV7-9
j_gene: TRBJ1-1
abundance: NA
CDR3nt: TGTGCCAGCAGCTTATTTTCAGGGCCTGAAGCTTTCTTT
CDR3aa: CASSLFSGPEAFF

d_gene: TRBD1
v_gene: TRBV28
j_gene: TRBJ1-5
abundance: NA
CDR3nt: TGTGCCAGCAGTTTAGGGACAGGGGGCGGTCAGCCCCAGCATTTT
CDR3aa: CASSLGTGGGQPQHF

d_gene: NA
v_gene: TRBV18
j_gene: TRBJ2-3
abundance: NA
CDR3nt: TGTGCCAGCTCATCAAATACAGATACGCAGTATTTT
CDR3aa: CASSSNTDTQYF

d_gene: NA
v_gene: TRBV5-8
j_gene: TRBJ1-6
abundance: NA
CDR3nt: TGTGCCAGCAGCTTCTTCCTCGTTGGCGGCCGGGGGGGATCACCCCTCCACTTT
CDR3aa: CASSFFLVGGRGGSPLHF

d_gene: TRBD2
v_gene: TRBV6-6
j_gene: TRBJ2-2
abundance: NA
CDR3nt: TGTGCCGGAAGACTAGCTACCGGGGAGCTGTTTTTT
CDR3aa: CAGRLATGELFF

d_gene: TRBD1
v_gene: TRBV11-1
j_gene: TRBJ1-5
abundance: NA
CDR3nt: TGTGCCAGCAGCTTGACAGGGAATCAGCCCCAGCATTTT
CDR3aa: CASSLTGNQPQHF

d_gene: NA
v_gene: TRBV5-6
j_gene: TRBJ1-4
abundance: NA
CDR3nt: TGTGCCAGCAGCCGCCGGACAGTCCTTAATGAAAAACTGTTTTTT
CDR3aa: CASSRRTVLNEKLFF